The clone carrying this T cell receptor beta chain came up many times. The target antigen is unknown. V gave up 5 bases and J gave up 1 base, with 15 bases separating them. CDR1 SGHTA and CDR2 FQGNSA come from the germline V gene. The length of the CDR3 is 17 residues. The sample belongs to a study of T-cell reconstitution after alpha-beta-depleted transplantation in children. General study points: Several hundred rapidly expanded clones from non-depleted graft cells reportedly supplied alpha-beta T cells about two months post-transplant. When one year had passed after transplant, most T-cell counts and diversity came from newly produced T cells. Surviving recipient T cells and thymic progenitors produced the high day-60 TCRbeta diversity seen in some patients.

Unique molecular identifiers were built into the TCRbeta library. TCRdb ran MiXCR on the PCR reads and lists one entry per CDR3 protein. The sample lists hundreds of thousands of distinct CDR3 sequences, around 7.1% occurring once. V is TRBV7-2 and J is TRBJ1-6; weak D call: TRBD1 (6 bases). This sequence originates from a female patient aged 2-15 years who had a stem cell transplant for Fanconi anemia, so the T cells may come from the graft donor. This sample comprised peripheral blood, obtained 360 days after TCRalphabeta/CD19-depleted stem cell transplant. CDR3 nucleotides: TGTGCCAGCAGCCAGGCCGGGGGGGCATCCTATAATTCACCCCTCCACTTT. Its protein product is CASSQAGGASYNSPLHF.